These 25 T cell receptor beta chains came from one sample sequenced in a study of blood T cell repertoires in COVID-19 (dated by TCRdb to the early 2020s). The library was prepared using the immunoSEQ multiplex PCR assay. TCRdb limited this immuneACCESS table to in-frame rearrangements with V and J called. A share of clones is missing; checked studies link under half to unresolved V genes, and the rest is unexplained. This sample comprises 300,000 to 450,000 clones, about 90% of them detected only once. The ten largest clones add up to about 1.9% of the sample. The sequencing input was PBMCs or T cells enriched from blood (not recorded which). These TCRs come from a man aged 40-49 years in a cohort exposed to, infected with or recovered from COVID-19 (not recorded which).

In its sample, this clone was seen once. This chain links TRBV7-6 with TRBJ1-5, with D perhaps matching TRBD1 (5 bases). Trimming shortened V by 4 bases and J by 3 bases, and 7 bases separated the two germline ends. CDR1 and CDR2 (germline): SGHVS, FNYEAQ. This CDR3 has 13 residues. The CDR3 region is CASSSDNNQPQHF. As DNA, the CDR3 is TGTGCCAGCAGCTCGGACAACAATCAGCCCCAGCATTTT.

The chain's CDR3 is CSVGNRDAGELFF. CDR3 nucleotides: TGCAGCGTTGGGAACAGGGATGCCGGGGAGCTGTTTTTT. The chain couples TRBV29-1 to TRBJ2-2, with D tentatively TRBD1 (6 bases). V was cut by 4 bases and J by 6 bases, with 12 bases left in between. The CDR3 sequence is 13 residues long. Germline V gene sequence: CDR1 SQVTM, CDR2 ANQGSEA.

V and J are TRBV18 and TRBJ2-3, with 10 bases matching TRBD2. This CDR3 comprises 15 residues. Germline CDR1 reads KGHSH; CDR2 reads LQKENI. The ends lost 8 bases at V and 2 bases at J; junction bases unmatched: 7. The CDR3 sequence is CASAPGLATTDTQYF. The CDR3 DNA reads TGTGCCAGCGCGCCGGGACTAGCGACCACAGATACGCAGTATTTT.

On this clone: Other nucleotide sequences in the sample specify the same CDR3. The genes are TRBV28 and TRBJ1-5; TRBD1 aligns across 9 bases. Germline CDR1 reads MDHEN; CDR2 reads SYDVKM. The CDR3 runs 14 residues. The V segment lost 6 bases and the J segment 6 bases; nucleotides outside the gene matches: 6. The CDR3 bases are TGTGCCAGCAGAGGGGACAGGGAGGGTCAGCCCCAGCATTTT. It yields the protein CASRGDREGQPQHF. Variable domain in full (rest from reference TRBV28 and TRBJ1-5): DVKVTQSSRYLVKRTGEKVFLECVQDMDHENMFWYRQDPGLGLRLIYFSYDVKMKEKGDIPEGYSVSREKKERFSLILESASTNQTSMYLCASRGDREGQPQHFGDGTRLSIL.

This clone was observed once. This chain links TRBV7-3 with TRBJ2-1; 8 bases are shared with TRBD2. The germline V gene has CDR1 SGHTA and CDR2 FQGTGA. The CDR3 runs to 18 residues. V shed 1 base, J shed 2 bases, and the junction held 10 bases outside the gene matches. CDR3 nucleotides: TGTGCCAGCAGCTTAAGGAGCCGGGGGGGAGCACCCTACAATGAGCAGTTCTTC. This gives the protein CASSLRSRGGAPYNEQFF.

The rearrangement links TRBV18 to TRBJ2-5; possible D gene TRBD1, 5 bases. CDR3 size: 12 residues. Germline V CDR1 and CDR2: KGHSH, LQKENI. V gave up 3 bases and J gave up 6 bases, with 8 bases separating them. The CDR3 region has the DNA TGTGCCAGCTCACCTAGGGGCCAGACCCAGTACTTC. Encoded protein: CASSPRGQTQYF. Full variable domain (missing parts from reference TRBV18 and TRBJ2-5): NAGVMQNPRHLVRRRGQEARLRCSPMKGHSHVYWYRQLPEEGLKFMVYLQKENIIDESGMPKERFSAEFPKEGPSILRIQQVVRGDSAAYFCASSPRGQTQYFGPGTRLLVL.

The rearrangement links TRBV7-9 to TRBJ2-7, with D possibly being TRBD1 (6 bases). CDR3 size: 11 residues. Trimming shortened V by 3 bases and J by 9 bases, and 9 bases separated the two germline ends. The germline V gene encodes CDR1 SEHNR and CDR2 FQNEAQ (reference sequence). This chain's CDR3 is CASSFRGRQYF. For the CDR3, the DNA is TGTGCCAGCAGCTTCAGGGGAAGGCAGTACTTC.

This rearrangement joins TRBV5-6 to TRBJ2-4, with a weak D call TRBD1 (6 bases). Trimming pared 4 bases from V and 0 bases from J, leaving 14 bases between. The germline V gene has CDR1 SGHDT and CDR2 YYEEEE. This CDR3 comprises 16 residues. The CDR3 DNA follows: TGTGCCAGCAGCGATGACAGGTTCCTAGCCAAAAACATTCAGTACTTC. This translates into CASSDDRFLAKNIQYF.

This sequence joins TRBV6-4 and TRBJ1-2; 8 bases are shared with TRBD1. V lost 5 bases to trimming and J lost 6 bases; unmatched junction nucleotides: 11. The CDR3 spans 15 residues. Germline lookup yields CDR1 MRHNA and CDR2 SNTAGT. CDR3 region: CASSSGTGDSHGYTF. The CDR3 coding sequence is TGTGCCAGCAGTTCCGGGACAGGTGATTCCCATGGCTACACCTTC.

The chain joins TRBV6-5 to TRBJ2-3; 12 nucleotides match TRBD2. V shed 4 bases and J 4 bases; nucleotides not matched to a gene: 6. This CDR3 contains 16 residues. The germline V gene has CDR1 MNHEY and CDR2 SVGAGI. The CDR3 reads CASSLTSGSLPDTQYF. The CDR3 bases are TGTGCCAGCAGTTTGACTAGCGGGAGCCTCCCAGATACGCAGTATTTT.

This clone has only one observation. The chain has TRBV3-1 (or the pseudogene TRBV3-2) and TRBJ1-2; D is perhaps TRBD1 (5 bases). Per germline, CDR1 LGHDT and CDR2 YNNKEL (reference sequence). V dropped 3 bases and J dropped 7 bases, with 12 bases sitting between them. The CDR3 sequence is 13 residues long. Here the CDR3 reads CASSQSPRGGYTF. CDR3 bases: TGTGCCAGCAGCCAGAGCCCTAGGGGTGGCTACACCTTC.

The CDR3 here is CASDPTGGLGYTF. The CDR3 DNA reads TGTGCCAGCGACCCGACAGGGGGCTTAGGCTACACCTTC. The rearrangement joins TRBV2 to TRBJ1-2, with 10 bases identical to TRBD1. CDR1 is SNHLY, CDR2 FYNNEI, per germline. Trimming removed 8 bases from V and 8 bases from J; junction bases left unmatched: 8. CDR3 length equals 13 residues.

This clone was detected only once. The chain recombines TRBV19 with TRBJ1-3; D is possibly TRBD1 (5 bases). Trimming took off 5 bases at V and 4 bases at J, with 12 bases between the two ends. The CDR3 has 14 amino acids. Germline V gene lookup returns CDR1 LNHDA and CDR2 SQIVND (reference sequence). The CDR3 bases are TGTGCCAGTAGTTCCCCGGACAAGGGAAACACCATATATTTT. Translating it yields CASSSPDKGNTIYF.

J is TRBJ1-5 and V is TRBV28; D not resolved. The V gene's germline CDR1 is MDHEN and CDR2 SYDVKM. V lost 3 bases to trimming and J lost 4 bases, with 13 bases between them. The CDR3 runs to 15 residues. The CDR3 here is CASSFSSGPNQPQHF. The CDR3 region has the DNA TGTGCCAGCAGTTTTAGTTCGGGTCCTAATCAGCCCCAGCATTTT. The full variable domain, with the rest looked up from reference TRBV28 and TRBJ1-5, is DVKVTQSSRYLVKRTGEKVFLECVQDMDHENMFWYRQDPGLGLRLIYFSYDVKMKEKGDIPEGYSVSREKKERFSLILESASTNQTSMYLCASSFSSGPNQPQHFGDGTRLSIL.

A single count supports this clone. V gene TRBV10-3 combines with J gene TRBJ2-7, with a weak D call TRBD1 (6 bases). The germline CDR1 and CDR2 sequences are ENHRY and SYGVKD. The length of the CDR3 is 16 residues. V was clipped by 6 bases and J by 0 bases, with 18 bases between them. The CDR3 DNA sequence: TGTGCCATCAGCGACATAATTCGACAGGTCTCCTACGAGCAGTACTTC. This gives the protein CAISDIIRQVSYEQYF.

This clone is a singleton in its sample. The chain has TRBV29-1 and TRBJ1-2; 9 bases are shared with TRBD1. There are 14 residues in the CDR3. The germline gives CDR1 SQVTM, CDR2 ANQGSEA. V trimming: 6 bases; J trimming: 2 bases; junction bases outside the gene matches: 7. The CDR3 nucleotides are TGCAGCGTACAGTACAGGGGGCTGAACTATGGCTACACCTTC. Encoded protein: CSVQYRGLNYGYTF.

The rearrangement joins TRBV7-6 to TRBJ2-5; D might be TRBD1 (6 bases). V dropped 0 bases and J dropped 5 bases, with 10 bases sitting between them. The CDR3 totals 14 residues. Germline CDR1 reads SGHVS; CDR2 reads FNYEAQ. CDR3 protein: CASSLAGQGETQYF. CDR3 DNA: TGTGCCAGCAGCTTAGCGGGGCAGGGGGAGACCCAGTACTTC.

This chain links TRBV6-5 with TRBJ2-3; no clear D. CDR1 and CDR2 (germline): MNHEY, SVGAGI. V was trimmed by 0 bases and J by 4 bases, leaving 8 bases between them. The CDR3 loop spans 14 amino acids. The CDR3 nucleotides read TGTGCCAGCAGTTACTCGCGAGGCCCAGATACGCAGTATTTT. It codes for CASSYSRGPDTQYF.

V gene TRBV29-1 combines with J gene TRBJ2-5; possibly TRBD2 for D (5 bases). This CDR3 has 14 amino acids. V lost 1 base, J lost 1 base, and 10 bases lay in between. CDR1 is SQVTM, CDR2 ANQGSEA, per germline. The CDR3 nucleotides are TGCAGCGTTGAAGTGAGGGCAGGCCAAGAGACCCAGTACTTC. Its protein is CSVEVRAGQETQYF.

This rearrangement joins TRBV7-9 to TRBJ1-1; D is unclear. Trimming removed 0 bases at V and 10 bases at J, with 9 bases between. The CDR3 runs to 12 residues. Germline V gene data show CDR1 as SEHNR and CDR2 as FQNEAQ (reference sequence). The CDR3 here is CASSLAEAGAFF. CDR3 nucleotide sequence: TGTGCCAGCAGCTTAGCGGAGGCGGGAGCTTTCTTT.

The chain joins TRBV5-1 to TRBJ2-1; D unresolved. Per germline, CDR1 SGHRS and CDR2 YFSETQ. V was trimmed by 0 bases and J by 6 bases, leaving 10 bases between them. The CDR3 totals 14 residues. The CDR3 spells CASSLESTLNEQFF. Written as DNA, the CDR3 is TGCGCCAGCAGCTTGGAGAGCACCCTCAATGAGCAGTTCTTC.

The rearrangement uses TRBV10-3 and TRBJ2-5; 8 nucleotides align to TRBD2. Germline assignment: CDR1 ENHRY and CDR2 SYGVKD. This CDR3 is 19 amino acids long. V lost 2 bases and J lost 4; bases outside the gene matches: 18. CDR3 amino acids: CAISEAGREGLGSRETQYF. Here the CDR3 DNA reads TGTGCCATCAGTGAGGCCGGCCGGGAGGGGTTGGGTTCTCGAGAGACCCAGTACTTC.

This clone was seen once. The chain links TRBV7-9 to TRBJ1-4; 12 nucleotides align to TRBD1. V lost 5 bases, J lost 10 bases, and 11 bases stayed unmatched. Germline V CDR1 and CDR2: SEHNR, FQNEAQ (reference sequence). This CDR3 is built from 16 residues. The CDR3 region is CASSAYGTGGGGKLFF. CDR3 in DNA: TGTGCCAGCAGCGCGTACGGGACAGGGGGCGGTGGAAAACTGTTTTTT.

The chain uses TRBV2 and TRBJ1-1, with TRBD1 matching over 7 bases. V was clipped by 6 bases and J by 5 bases; unmatched bases: 9. Germline CDR1 is SNHLY and CDR2 is FYNNEI. There are 14 residues in the CDR3. In DNA, the CDR3 is TGTGCCAGCAGCCGGGACAGTAGAGGGACTGAAGCTTTCTTT. It specifies CASSRDSRGTEAFF.

This clone was detected only once. This chain connects TRBV20-1 to TRBJ2-5; tentative D call: TRBD1 (5 bases). The V end was cut by 3 bases, the J end by 3 bases, with 8 bases between. From germline, CDR1 is DFQATT and CDR2 SNEGSKA (reference sequence). The length of the CDR3 is 12 residues. In nucleotides, the CDR3 is TGCAGTGCTAGTTACAGGAAAGAGACCCAGTACTTC. Amino acid sequence: CSASYRKETQYF.